The 14 T cell receptor beta chains below were found in one sample sequenced in a study of blood T cell repertoires in COVID-19. The repertoire was sequenced with immunoSEQ multiplex PCR; TCRdb's copy has only in-frame clones and lacks some. The sample comprises about 220,000 clones, approximately 78% of which are singletons, and approximately 5.2% rests with the top ten. The sequencing input was peripheral blood. These receptors were obtained from a woman aged 65 to 85 with COVID-19, enrolled during active disease.

The gene calls are TRBV19 and TRBJ1-1; D unclear. The germline CDR1 and CDR2 sequences are LNHDA and SQIVND (reference sequence). V lost 4 bases, J lost 1 base, and 13 bases lay in between. The CDR3 loop spans 15 amino acids. CDR3 DNA: TGTGCCAGTAGTACCCCCGGACTTGGGAACACTGAAGCTTTCTTT. The encoded protein is CASSTPGLGNTEAFF.

The sample holds a few counts of this clone. The genes are TRBV7-2 and TRBJ2-7; TRBD2 matches at 8 bases. This CDR3 has 13 residues. Germline CDR1 reads SGHTA; CDR2 reads FQGNSA. The V segment lost 3 bases and the J segment 7 bases; nucleotides outside the gene matches: 5. CDR3 amino acids: CASSFPGGQEQYF. The CDR3 DNA reads as TGTGCCAGCAGCTTCCCGGGGGGGCAGGAGCAGTACTTC.

V gene TRBV5-5 combines with J gene TRBJ1-2, with TRBD1 identical over 7 bases. The CDR3 has 15 residues. Trimming removed 4 bases from V and 8 bases from J; junction bases left unmatched: 14. In germline, CDR1 is SGHKS, CDR2 YYEKEE (reference sequence). The CDR3 coding sequence is TGTGCCAGCAGCCTGCCGACAGGGCCTTCGGAGGGCTACACCTTC. Protein product: CASSLPTGPSEGYTF.

The chain has TRBV4-2 and TRBJ1-5; no clear D. V lost 5 bases and J lost 2, with 7 bases in between. CDR1 and CDR2 from the germline V gene are LGHNA and YNFKEQ. This CDR3 spans 13 amino acids. The CDR3 bases are TGTGCCAGCAGCAGACAAGGCAATCAGCCCCAGCATTTT. This sequence encodes CASSRQGNQPQHF.

The CDR3 is CASSQDGLAGETTEQYF. DNA of the CDR3: TGTGCCAGCAGCCAAGATGGACTAGCGGGAGAAACAACTGAGCAGTACTTC. The rearrangement uses TRBV3-1 (or the pseudogene TRBV3-2) and TRBJ2-7; 13 positions agree with TRBD2. The CDR3 extends over 17 amino acids. CDR1 is LGHDT and CDR2 is YNNKEL in the germline V gene (reference sequence). The trim removed 0 bases at V and 7 bases at J, leaving 9 bases unmatched.

J is TRBJ1-2 and V is TRBV6-2 or TRBV6-3, with D possibly TRBD1 on 6 matching bases. This CDR3 contains 12 residues. CDR1 is MNHEY, CDR2 SVGEGT, per germline. V lost 5 bases to trimming and J lost 8 bases, with 12 bases between them. In nucleotides, the CDR3 is TGTGCCAGCAGTGACCACAGGGACGGCTACACCTTC. Translating gives CASSDHRDGYTF.

This clone was seen a few times. This chain uses TRBV15 with TRBJ2-3; possibly TRBD1 for D (5 bases). Germline CDR1 is LNHNV and CDR2 is YYDKDF (reference sequence). This CDR3 spans 13 amino acids. V lost 0 bases and J lost 4, with 5 bases in between. CDR3 DNA sequence: TGTGCCACCAGCAGAGAAGGGGCAGATACGCAGTATTTT. Its protein is CATSREGADTQYF.

J is TRBJ2-6 and V is TRBV7-8, with 8 bases lining up with TRBD1. The length of the CDR3 is 17 residues. After removal of 7 bases from V and 4 bases from J, the junction contained 12 bases not matched to a gene. Germline-derived CDR1 and CDR2 are SGHVS and FQNEAQ. CDR3 coding DNA: TGTGCCAGCATCACAGGGACAGGCAAACTGGGGGCCAACGTCCTGACTTTC. Residues: CASITGTGKLGANVLTF.

V is TRBV7-2 and J is TRBJ2-7; D may be TRBD2 (5 bases). Germline V lookup: CDR1 SGHTA, CDR2 FQGNSA. CDR3 length: 15 residues. Trimming took off 0 bases at V and 1 base at J, with 10 bases between the two ends. Here the CDR3 DNA reads TGTGCCAGCAGCTTAGCACGGGGTTGGTCCTACGAGCAGTACTTC. Encoded protein: CASSLARGWSYEQYF.

V usage is TRBV10-2 and J usage is TRBJ2-1; TRBD1 might be the D (6 bases). Trimming stripped 9 bases from V and 0 bases from J, with 15 bases between. The CDR3 runs to 15 residues. Germline CDR1 reads WSHSY; CDR2 reads SAAADI. CDR3 sequence: CASSTGFISYNEQFF. The CDR3 nucleotides read TGCGCCAGTAGTACAGGGTTTATCTCCTACAATGAGCAGTTCTTC.

The chain joins TRBV6-5 to TRBJ1-2, with 9 nucleotides matching TRBD1. Per germline, CDR1 MNHEY and CDR2 SVGAGI. The CDR3 contains 13 residues. Trimming removed 4 bases from V and 7 bases from J; junction bases left unmatched: 4. CDR3 region: CASSSGDRAGYTF. Written as DNA, the CDR3 is TGTGCCAGCAGTTCCGGGGACAGGGCTGGCTACACCTTC.

The V call is TRBV9, the J call TRBJ1-5; possibly TRBD1 for D (6 bases). Germline-derived CDR1 and CDR2 are SGDLS and YYNGEE. V was shortened by 3 bases and J by 0 bases, with 10 bases between the two germline ends. The CDR3 spans 15 residues. The CDR3 sequence: CASSAAGASNQPQHF. DNA of the CDR3: TGTGCCAGCAGCGCAGCAGGGGCTAGCAATCAGCCCCAGCATTTT.

The sample holds a few counts of this clone. This rearrangement joins TRBV2 to TRBJ2-2; 13 bases match TRBD2. Per the germline V gene, CDR1 is SNHLY and CDR2 is FYNNEI. The CDR3 covers 14 residues. Germline trimming cut 8 bases from V and 7 bases from J; bases unmatched to any gene: 4. The DNA of the CDR3 is TGTGCCAGCCGGACTAGCGGGAGAATCGGGGAGCTGTTTTTT. This codes for CASRTSGRIGELFF. The full variable domain, completed using reference TRBV2 and TRBJ2-2, is EPEVTQTPSHQVTQMGQEVILRCVPISNHLYFYWYRQILGQKVEFLVSFYNNEISEKSEIFDDQFSVERPDGSNFTLKIRSTKLEDSAMYFCASRTSGRIGELFFGEGSRLTVL.

V and J are TRBV19 and TRBJ2-3; D perhaps matches TRBD1 (6 bases). Trimming shortened V by 6 bases and J by 2 bases, and 12 bases separated the two germline ends. The CDR3 has 14 amino acids. The germline gives CDR1 LNHDA, CDR2 SQIVND (reference sequence). The CDR3 sequence is CASSRQVTTDTQYF. The CDR3 DNA follows: TGTGCCAGTAGCCGACAGGTGACCACAGATACGCAGTATTTT.